The entry that follows covers one T cell receptor beta chain sequence. Its antigen remains unidentified. This specimen comes from a study of CD8 T cells in ankylosing spondylitis. TCRdb passed the 5' RACE reads through MiXCR, listing each CDR3 protein once. The sample shows a few hundred thousand distinct CDR3 sequences, around 21% of them seen only once. Germline assignment: CDR1 DFQATT and CDR2 SNEGSKA (reference sequence). This CDR3 is built from 14 residues. Trimming shortened V by 5 bases and J by 2 bases, and 12 bases separated the two germline ends. Overall study findings and caveats: Disease-linked clones were found to be CD8+ and relatively rare in peripheral blood. Reported data indicate significant enrichment of disease-linked clones within matched ankylosing spondylitis synovial fluid.

Sequenced sample: blood, either unsorted or a sorted T cell fraction (not recorded which). The TCR sequence derives from a female donor with ankylosing spondylitis or in good health (not recorded which). The genes are TRBV20-1 and TRBJ1-4, with TRBD1 as a possible D gene (5 bases). The CDR3 protein is CSAQGGTTNEKLFF. For the CDR3, the DNA is TGCAGTGCTCAGGGAGGGACGACTAATGAAAAACTGTTTTTT.